This TCR beta chain appears in the sequencing data of a study of blood T cell repertoires in COVID-19. Study at large: Material from acute and convalescent COVID-19 was sourced from the United States, Italy and Spain. PBMCs, B-cell-depleted T cells, or T cells were the source of the cDNA or gDNA that made up the material.

Authors' data handling: How many nucleated cells were present was estimated from reference gene primer amplification. TCRdb's copy holds only in-frame clones and misses some; the assay was immunoSEQ multiplex PCR. Clonal size and the V and J genes are those of that table, whereas D and trimming came from the DNA. The table includes approximately 360,000 clones, roughly 90% detected once. Germline CDR1 and CDR2: MNHEY and SMNVEV (reference sequence). The CDR3 length is 17 residues. V was clipped by 1 base and J by 2 bases; unmatched bases: 7. The chain has TRBV27 and TRBJ2-3; TRBD2 aligns across 9 bases. The clonotype comes from a man between 40 and 49 years old with acute or convalescent COVID-19. Sequencing input: peripheral blood. CDR3 DNA sequence: TGTGCCAGCAGTTTATGGGTAGCGGGGGCTCTCACAGATACGCAGTATTTT. Translation gives CASSLWVAGALTDTQYF.